Below are 31 T cell receptor beta chains sequenced from a single sample in a study of T cell responses to AZD1222 COVID-19 vaccine. TCRdb keeps only in-frame clones here, not all; method: immunoSEQ multiplex PCR. The repertoire consists of 80,000 to 90,000 clones, with over 85% occurring once and the leading ten covering over 2%. Sequencing was performed on peripheral blood, taken on day 0 of AZD1222 vaccination. The receptors stem from an adult in good health.

This clone was counted a few times. V and J are TRBV5-1 and TRBJ2-5; D gene unclear. The length of the CDR3 is 13 residues. Germline CDR1 reads SGHRS; CDR2 reads YFSETQ. V shed 4 bases and J shed 1 base, with 8 bases lying between them. In nucleotides, the CDR3 is TGCGCCAGCAGCAAACTCGGCCAAGAGACCCAGTACTTC. Its translation is CASSKLGQETQYF.

This clone showed up just once. The V gene is TRBV7-2, the J gene TRBJ2-2, with D perhaps TRBD1 or TRBD2 (5 bases each). Germline loops: CDR1 SGHTA, CDR2 FQGNSA. The CDR3 is 15 amino acids. The V and J ends lost 0 bases and 5 bases respectively, with 10 bases between them. CDR3 residues: CASSLAGERTGELFF. Here the CDR3 DNA reads TGTGCCAGCAGCTTAGCGGGGGAGAGGACCGGGGAGCTGTTTTTT.

The chain links TRBV27 to TRBJ1-1; perhaps TRBD1 as D (6 bases). The CDR3 runs to 18 residues. Trimming shortened V by 6 bases and J by 1 base, and 24 bases separated the two germline ends. Germline CDR1 MNHEY, CDR2 SMNVEV (reference sequence). CDR3 loop: CASSPGGGGVWRNTEAFF. The CDR3 coding sequence is TGTGCCAGCAGCCCCGGTGGTGGGGGCGTTTGGAGGAACACTGAAGCTTTCTTT.

The DNA for the CDR3 is TGTGCCAGCAGCTTTGCGCGGGGGGGCCGACGGGAGACCCAGTACTTC. This codes for CASSFARGGRRETQYF. The chain employs TRBV7-2 and TRBJ2-5; 9 nucleotides match TRBD2. J was trimmed by 5 bases and V by 3 bases; bases with no gene match: 10. The CDR3 spans 16 residues. Looked up from germline, CDR1 is SGHTA and CDR2 is FQGNSA.

This clone has only one observation. The chain recombines TRBV6-5 with TRBJ1-6; D gene unclear. Deletions cut 0 bases from V and 10 bases from J, with 16 bases between. CDR1 and CDR2 from the germline V gene are MNHEY and SVGAGI. There are 16 residues in the CDR3. DNA of the CDR3: TGTGCCAGCAGTTACTCACTGGGGAGGGTAGGGTCACCCCTCCACTTT. This encodes CASSYSLGRVGSPLHF.

The CDR3 here is CASSQGQDNSPLHF. The CDR3 region has the DNA TGCGCCAGCAGTCAAGGACAGGACAATTCACCCCTCCACTTT. The V gene is TRBV5-1, the J gene TRBJ1-6; 7 positions match TRBD1. V was clipped by 5 bases and J by 7 bases; unmatched bases: 6. The CDR3 sequence is 14 residues long. Germline V gene lookup returns CDR1 SGHRS and CDR2 YFSETQ.

The chain couples TRBV29-1 to TRBJ2-7, with TRBD2 matching 16 bases. In germline, CDR1 is SQVTM, CDR2 ANQGSEA. Germline trimming cut 4 bases from V and 4 bases from J; bases unmatched to any gene: 7. There are 16 residues in the CDR3. This chain's CDR3 is CSVVGLAGGPSYEQYF. DNA for the CDR3: TGCAGCGTTGTGGGACTAGCGGGGGGGCCGTCATACGAGCAGTACTTC.

V gene TRBV3-1 (or the pseudogene TRBV3-2) combines with J gene TRBJ1-1; D is unclear. Per germline, CDR1 LGHDT and CDR2 YNNKEL (reference sequence). The CDR3 is 15 residues long. V shed 1 base and J shed 5 bases, with 14 bases lying between them. The CDR3 region has the DNA TGTGCCAGCAGCCAAGGGGGTGGCTCACCTACTGAAGCTTTCTTT. This codes for CASSQGGGSPTEAFF.

This chain links TRBV19 with TRBJ1-2, with 8 bases that match TRBD1. The CDR3 is 13 amino acids. Germline CDR1 LNHDA, CDR2 SQIVND (reference sequence). V lost 5 bases, J lost 3 bases, and 2 bases stayed unmatched. The CDR3 nucleotides read TGTGCCAGTAGTGCGACAGGGGACTATGGCTACACCTTC. As protein: CASSATGDYGYTF.

The chain uses TRBV7-2 and TRBJ1-4, with D uncertain. Germline assignment: CDR1 SGHTA and CDR2 FQGNSA. The CDR3 totals 13 residues. Deletions cut 1 base from V and 6 bases from J, with 6 bases between. The CDR3 bases are TGTGCCAGCAGCTTAGGGACTTATGAAAAACTGTTTTTT. Encoded protein: CASSLGTYEKLFF.

The rearrangement uses TRBV19 and TRBJ2-1; the D gene is possibly TRBD2 (6 bases). Per the germline V gene, CDR1 is LNHDA and CDR2 is SQIVND (reference sequence). CDR3 size: 14 residues. The germline V and J ends were trimmed by 3 bases and 6 bases, with 12 bases remaining between them. The CDR3: CASSIGSRGNEQFF. The CDR3 bases are TGTGCCAGTAGTATTGGGTCGCGGGGCAATGAGCAGTTCTTC.

The CDR3 nucleotides are TGTGCCAGCAGCCAGCAGGACAGGGGTCGCGATGAGCAGTTCTTC. It codes for CASSQQDRGRDEQFF. J is TRBJ2-1 and V is TRBV14; the match to TRBD1 covers 9 bases. CDR1 and CDR2 from the germline V gene are SGHDN and FVKESK. J lost 8 bases, V lost 3 bases, and 8 bases had no gene match. The CDR3 has 15 amino acids. Based on the CDR3 plus reference TRBV14 and TRBJ2-1, the full variable domain is EAGVTQFPSHSVIEKGQTVTLRCDPISGHDNLYWYRRVMGKEIKFLLHFVKESKQDESGMPNNRFLAERTGGTYSTLKVQPAELEDSGVYFCASSQQDRGRDEQFFGPGTRLTVL.

The chain uses TRBV3-1 (or the pseudogene TRBV3-2) and TRBJ1-2, with a weak D call TRBD1 (5 bases). This CDR3 contains 13 residues. Trimming removed 4 bases from V and 8 bases from J, with 14 bases in between. In germline, CDR1 is LGHDT, CDR2 YNNKEL (reference sequence). CDR3: CASSLSRGGGYTF. The CDR3, as DNA: TGTGCCAGCAGCCTATCCCGTGGGGGGGGCTACACCTTC.

For the CDR3, the DNA is TGTGCCAGCACCCTGAACAGGGGTTCCTACGAGCAGTACTTC. Residues: CASTLNRGSYEQYF. V and J are TRBV27 and TRBJ2-7; TRBD1 matches at 7 bases. Germline loops: CDR1 MNHEY, CDR2 SMNVEV (reference sequence). After removal of 7 bases from V and 1 base from J, the junction contained 7 bases not matched to a gene. The CDR3 extends over 14 amino acids.

This chain joins TRBV7-2 and TRBJ2-3; 11 nucleotides align to TRBD1. Trimming removed 5 bases from V and 6 bases from J; junction bases left unmatched: 10. This CDR3 spans 16 amino acids. Germline CDR1 reads SGHTA; CDR2 reads FQGNSA. The CDR3 is CASSPSSGTGGDTQYF. The CDR3 nucleotides read TGTGCCAGCAGCCCCTCCTCCGGGACAGGGGGGGATACGCAGTATTTT.

The sample holds one count of this clone. The gene calls are TRBV7-2 and TRBJ2-3, with 7 nucleotides matching TRBD2. The germline V gene encodes CDR1 SGHTA and CDR2 FQGNSA. Trimming removed 2 bases from V and 3 bases from J; junction bases left unmatched: 5. The CDR3 length is 15 residues. DNA of the CDR3: TGTGCCAGCAGCTTATCGCGGGGGAGAACAGATACGCAGTATTTT. Translated, it gives CASSLSRGRTDTQYF.

This clone has only one observation. The V and J genes are TRBV6-5 and TRBJ1-5; the D gene is possibly TRBD1 (6 bases). CDR3 length: 15 amino acids. CDR1 MNHEY and CDR2 SVGAGI come from the germline V gene. Between the trimmed V and J ends, which lost 6 bases and 0 bases, there was a span of 12 bases. CDR3 sequence (DNA): TGTGCCAGCAGCGGGGGGGCTTATAGCAATCAGCCCCAGCATTTT. Translated, it gives CASSGGAYSNQPQHF.

The genes are TRBV19 and TRBJ1-1; 9 bases match TRBD1. Germline CDR1 reads LNHDA; CDR2 reads SQIVND (reference sequence). Losses at the gene ends were 7 bases for V and 0 bases for J; bases not matched to a gene: 6. The CDR3 loop spans 15 amino acids. The chain's CDR3 is CASMTGGFMNTEAFF. CDR3 coding DNA: TGTGCCAGTATGACAGGGGGATTCATGAACACTGAAGCTTTCTTT.

This clone was recorded a few times. The chain uses TRBV3-1 (or the pseudogene TRBV3-2) and TRBJ1-1; D gene ambiguous. There are 13 residues in the CDR3. The germline CDR1 and CDR2 sequences are LGHDT and YNNKEL (reference sequence). V gave up 3 bases and J gave up 1 base, with 6 bases separating them. The CDR3 protein is CASSQMKNTEAFF. The CDR3 DNA sequence: TGTGCCAGCAGCCAGATGAAGAACACTGAAGCTTTCTTT.

The CDR3 loop is CASSYSVEGNTGELFF. The CDR3 bases are TGTGCCAGCAGTTATTCGGTAGAAGGTAACACCGGGGAGCTGTTTTTT. J is TRBJ2-2 and V is TRBV6-2 or TRBV6-3; D not certain. V was pared by 3 bases and J by 2 bases, with 13 bases between. Germline CDR1 MNHEY, CDR2 SVGEGT. CDR3 length: 16 residues.

This clone was recorded only once. J is TRBJ2-3 and V is TRBV6-1; TRBD2 matches 7 bases. Losses at the gene ends were 1 base for V and 9 bases for J; bases not matched to a gene: 7. Per germline, CDR1 MNHNS and CDR2 SASEGT. This CDR3 has 14 residues. The CDR3 nucleotides are TGTGCCAGCAGTGAAGAGGGAGGGCTATTGACGCAGTATTTT. Encoded protein: CASSEEGGLLTQYF.

This chain uses TRBV11-2 with TRBJ1-4; D not certain. V was clipped by 3 bases and J by 3 bases, with 8 bases between them. This CDR3 is 14 amino acids long. Germline assignment: CDR1 SGHAT and CDR2 FQNNGV. The CDR3 sequence: CASSFEWSNEKLFF. The CDR3 coding sequence is TGTGCCAGCAGCTTTGAATGGTCTAATGAAAAACTGTTTTTT. Full variable domain (remainder filled in from reference TRBV11-2 and TRBJ1-4): EAGVAQSPRYKIIEKRQSVAFWCNPISGHATLYWYQQILGQGPKLLIQFQNNGVVDDSQLPKDRFSAERLKGVDSTLKIQPAKLEDSAVYLCASSFEWSNEKLFFGSGTQLSVL.

V is TRBV21-1 and J is TRBJ1-1. TRBV21-1 is a pseudogene locus. CDR3 length equals 17 residues. In nucleotides, the CDR3 is TGTGCCAGCAGCAAACCGGACGGGCAGCTTTTTAACACTGAAGCTTTCTTT. This codes for CASSKPDGQLFNTEAFF.

The J gene is TRBJ1-1, the V gene TRBV5-5; D is possibly TRBD1 (5 bases). Trimming shortened V by 1 base and J by 1 base, and 8 bases separated the two germline ends. Germline V gene lookup returns CDR1 SGHKS and CDR2 YYEKEE (reference sequence). This CDR3 comprises 14 residues. CDR3 protein: CASSLTGGNTEAFF. CDR3 DNA: TGTGCCAGCAGCTTGACAGGAGGGAACACTGAAGCTTTCTTT.

This sequence joins TRBV3-1 (or the pseudogene TRBV3-2) and TRBJ1-4; D not resolved. This CDR3 is 14 amino acids long. Germline CDR1 LGHDT, CDR2 YNNKEL (reference sequence). Deletions cut 4 bases from V and 0 bases from J, with 6 bases between. CDR3 DNA: TGTGCCAGCAGCCGGGCCGCAACTAATGAAAAACTGTTTTTT. Amino acids: CASSRAATNEKLFF.

This chain connects TRBV3-1 (or the pseudogene TRBV3-2) to TRBJ1-6; D unclear. CDR1 is LGHDT, CDR2 YNNKEL, per germline (reference sequence). CDR3 length: 13 amino acids. Trimming stripped 6 bases from V and 10 bases from J, with 13 bases between. As DNA, the CDR3 is TGTGCCAGCAGTCCAATAATTGGCTCACCCCTCCACTTT. Translation gives CASSPIIGSPLHF.

The CDR3 bases are TGCGCCAGCAGCCAAGGACAGCCGAGCACAGATACGCAGTATTTT. Translation gives CASSQGQPSTDTQYF. The J gene is TRBJ2-3, the V gene TRBV4-3, with D tentatively TRBD1 (5 bases). V was shortened by 1 base and J by 0 bases, with 8 bases between the two germline ends. This CDR3 is 15 amino acids long. Germline V lookup: CDR1 LGHNA, CDR2 YSLEER.

The chain carries TRBV15 and TRBJ2-3, with 9 bases lining up with TRBD2. The CDR3 consists of 20 residues. Germline CDR1 LNHNV, CDR2 YYDKDF (reference sequence). J lost 5 bases, V lost 0 bases, and 18 bases had no gene match. CDR3 sequence (DNA): TGTGCCACCAGCAGAGATCGTTTTAGGTCTAGCGGGGTTCAGGGAGATACGCAGTATTTT. Residues: CATSRDRFRSSGVQGDTQYF.

V usage is TRBV18 and J usage is TRBJ2-3; D is undetermined. This CDR3 spans 14 amino acids. Trimming took 3 bases from V and 6 from J, leaving 13 bases between them. Germline V gene lookup returns CDR1 KGHSH and CDR2 LQKENI. CDR3 region: CASSPPPLGDTQYF. The CDR3 DNA reads as TGTGCCAGCTCACCGCCACCTCTGGGGGATACGCAGTATTTT.

The J gene is TRBJ1-6, the V gene TRBV3-1 (or the pseudogene TRBV3-2), with TRBD1 identical over 7 bases. This CDR3 comprises 15 residues. The germline gives CDR1 LGHDT, CDR2 YNNKEL (reference sequence). The junction had 6 bases not matched to a gene; V was cut back by 3 bases and J by 7 bases. CDR3 coding DNA: TGTGCCAGCAGCCACACCGGGACAGACAATTCACCCCTCCACTTT. Translated, it gives CASSHTGTDNSPLHF.

In its sample, this clone was seen once. The genes are TRBV12-3 or TRBV12-4 and TRBJ2-3; tentatively, D is TRBD1 (6 bases). The CDR3 spans 12 residues. The V and J ends lost 3 bases and 6 bases respectively, with 7 bases between them. The CDR3, as DNA: TGTGCCAGCAGTTTTACAGGGGATACGCAGTATTTT. Amino acid sequence: CASSFTGDTQYF.